The T cell receptor beta chain described here comes from a study of CD8+ T cells in alopecia areata (dated by TCRdb to 2016 to 2019). Regarding the complete study: In both human patients and the C3H/HeJ mouse model, the study applied high-throughput TCRbeta sequencing to look at T cell clonal expansion in alopecia areata. RNA was extracted with the PAXgene miRNA kit for fixed scalp, the miRNeasy kit for PBMCs, and the RNeasy kit for mouse skin. On the human side, TCRbeta sequencing was run on scalp tissue and on sorted CD4+ and CD8+ peripheral blood T cells from healthy controls and from alopecia areata patients with either patchy or totalis/universalis disease. Clonality in the scalp was compared among normal scalp (n=4), patchy alopecia areata scalp (n=8), and alopecia totalis/universalis scalp (n=8). TCRbeta CDR3 regions were amplified by immunoSEQ multiplex PCR with 35 Vbeta forward and 13 Jbeta reverse primers.

Library preparation was by the immunoSEQ multiplex PCR assay. RNA was extracted from all samples and reverse transcribed into cDNA as template for TCR sequencing. SuperScript III was used for first-strand cDNA synthesis, primed with a 2:1 mix of oligo-dT and random hexamers. A synthetic immune receptor repertoire was used to gauge amplification bias, and whatever bias remained was removed computationally. The study's processing was this. Raw reads were preprocessed to remove errors, and CDR3 was defined by IMGT conventions from the conserved cysteine to phenylalanine. Clonality was computed as 1 minus the Shannon entropy, with the entropy normalized by log2 of the number of productive unique TCRs. CD4 or CD8 identity of scalp clones was inferred by cross-referencing scalp TCRbeta sequences with sorted blood CD4 and CD8 repertoires. In TCRdb, the immuneACCESS table is reduced to in-frame sequences with V and J assigned. These tables do not hold every clone; where another copy was compared, an unresolved V gene accounts for under half, and the others remain unexplained. That table supplies the V and J calls and clone size; D and trimming were determined from the DNA. The sample contains fewer than 40,000 clones, 55% of them found a single time. The ten largest clones add up to around 38% of the sample.

Of note for this clone: Its antigen has not been determined. No base-level quality is on record; no much larger clone is a single base apart.

Lesional scalp punch biopsies and peripheral blood were obtained from alopecia areata patients. PBMCs were isolated by density centrifugation and stained for CD3, CD4 and CD8, and CD4+ and CD8+ T cells were sorted on a FACSAria. Alopecia areata patients who were not treated were recruited through a multicenter biomarker study. In a handful of patients from the biomarker study, the blood CD8+ T cells went through an additional sort into NKG2D-low and NKG2D-high fractions. Overall results and qualifications from the work: Shared TCR sequences between patients were less evident than in mice, which may be partly attributable to HLA diversity in the patient population. Higher clonality and more expanded CD8+ clones were observed in lesional scalp than in normal scalp, particularly in alopecia totalis/universalis, a finding suggestive of antigenic drive. Resident alphabeta T cells in normal human skin are also sequenced, complicating scalp TCR repertoire analysis, unlike mouse skin dominated by gammadelta T cells.

Relative to germline, V is 1 base shorter and J is 7 bases shorter, with 8 bases between their ends. CDR3 length: 13 amino acids, cysteine to phenylalanine. The DNA shown is the 39-base CDR3, in frame from base 1. The germline V gene (reference sequence) provides CDR1 LNHDA and CDR2 SQIVND. The rearranged chain carries TRBV19 and TRBJ2-1; the D call could be TRBD1 or TRBD2, with each sharing 5 bases. Sequenced: NKG2D-high CD8+ T cells sorted from blood. Read against the paper, the sample's cell subset or site label means: sorted CD8+ NKG2D-high blood T cells. The receptor comes from a human donor with alopecia areata. The CDR3 sequence is CASSIGGVNEQFF. Here is the DNA: TGTGCCAGTAGTATAGGAGGGGTTAATGAGCAGTTCTTC.